The next 24 T cell receptor beta chains were all read from a single sample in a study of identical twins. Each CDR3 protein is one row after TCRdb ran MiXCR on the 5' RACE reads. The repertoire includes about 520,000 distinct CDR3 sequences, around 20% of them detected once, and about 0.91% sits in the top ten. The same sample was also used in a study of T cells expressing NK-cell markers.

Sequencing was done on a sample of CD4+ T cells sorted from blood. These receptor sequences come from a young woman in good health.

The J gene is TRBJ1-1, the V gene TRBV29-1, with 10 nucleotides matching TRBD1. CDR3 length equals 15 residues. The germline V gene encodes CDR1 SQVTM and CDR2 ANQGSEA. V gave up 8 bases and J gave up 6 bases; unmatched junction bases: 15. CDR3: CSTGQGGGFSSEAFF. Written as DNA, the CDR3 is TGCAGCACTGGACAGGGGGGCGGGTTTAGCTCTGAAGCTTTCTTT.

This clonotype has just a few counts. This chain joins TRBV18 and TRBJ2-5; D call uncertain. Germline V lookup: CDR1 KGHSH, CDR2 LQKENI. This CDR3 is built from 13 residues. Trimming pared 5 bases from V and 5 bases from J, leaving 12 bases between. The CDR3 sequence is CASSNFREETQYF. The CDR3 DNA reads TGTGCCAGCTCAAACTTTCGAGAGGAGACCCAGTACTTC.

This sequence joins TRBV7-3 and TRBJ2-2; D perhaps matches TRBD1 (6 bases). Trimming left V 2 bases short and J 5 bases short, with 15 bases between. The CDR3 consists of 16 residues. CDR1 is SGHTA, CDR2 FQGTGA, per germline. The CDR3 DNA follows: TGTGCCAGCAGCTTAGGTTTCAGGGGCGAAACCGGGGAGCTGTTTTTT. It is translated as CASSLGFRGETGELFF. Based on the CDR3 plus reference TRBV7-3 and TRBJ2-2, the full variable domain is GAGVSQTPSNKVTEKGKYVELRCDPISGHTALYWYRQSLGQGPEFLIYFQGTGAADDSGLPNDRFFAVRPEGSVSTLKIQRTERGDSAVYLCASSLGFRGETGELFFGEGSRLTVL.

V gene TRBV18 combines with J gene TRBJ2-5, with 8 nucleotides matching TRBD1. Germline V CDR1 and CDR2: KGHSH, LQKENI. The V and J ends lost 3 bases and 2 bases, in that order; junction bases with no gene match: 8. CDR3 size: 16 residues. This chain's CDR3 is CASSPIGQGGQETQYF. Written as DNA, the CDR3 is TGTGCCAGCTCACCTATCGGACAGGGCGGGCAAGAGACCCAGTACTTC. The whole variable domain, remainder taken from reference TRBV18 and TRBJ2-5, is NAGVMQNPRHLVRRRGQEARLRCSPMKGHSHVYWYRQLPEEGLKFMVYLQKENIIDESGMPKERFSAEFPKEGPSILRIQQVVRGDSAAYFCASSPIGQGGQETQYFGPGTRLLVL.

This clonotype was counted between two and nine times. The chain combines TRBV9 with TRBJ2-1, with 8 nucleotides matching TRBD2. V was pared by 2 bases and J by 9 bases, with 10 bases of the junction left unmatched. Germline V gene lookup returns CDR1 SGDLS and CDR2 YYNGEE. CDR3 length equals 15 residues. The CDR3 DNA reads as TGTGCCAGCAGCGTTTCAGCGGGAGAAGGTGCTGAGCAGTTCTTC. Protein product: CASSVSAGEGAEQFF.

This clonotype was detected only a few times. The CDR3, as DNA: TGCAGCGTGGGACAGCAATCTAACTATGGCTACACCTTC. This sequence encodes CSVGQQSNYGYTF. The chain joins TRBV29-1 to TRBJ1-2; 7 bases are a match to TRBD1. The V gene's germline CDR1 is SQVTM and CDR2 ANQGSEA. The CDR3 runs 13 residues. Trimming took 6 bases from V and 0 from J; bases not matched to a gene: 4.

DNA for the CDR3: TGTGCCAGCAGCCCTAGGGGGAGGCAGCAGTTCTTC. Encoded protein: CASSPRGRQQFF. V usage is TRBV7-9 and J usage is TRBJ2-1, with D perhaps matching TRBD1 or TRBD2 (6 bases each). V lost 5 bases, J lost 11 bases, and 13 bases lay in between. The CDR3 extends over 12 amino acids. CDR1 and CDR2 (germline): SEHNR, FQNEAQ (reference sequence).

This clonotype was recorded many times. V usage is TRBV6-5 and J usage is TRBJ1-6, with a tentative D call TRBD1 (5 bases). In germline, CDR1 is MNHEY, CDR2 SVGAGI. The CDR3 has 16 amino acids. Trimming left V 0 bases short and J 7 bases short, with 13 bases between. The CDR3 nucleotides read TGTGCCAGCAGTTACTCCCCCCCCCAGGGAAATTCACCCCTCCACTTT. It codes for CASSYSPPQGNSPLHF.

This clonotype was seen more than once but under ten times. The chain links TRBV20-1 to TRBJ2-7; 7 bases match TRBD1. Germline V gene data show CDR1 as DFQATT and CDR2 as SNEGSKA (reference sequence). V was clipped by 7 bases and J by 3 bases; unmatched bases: 12. CDR3 length equals 14 residues. This CDR3 reads CSVGKGQLFYEQYF. CDR3 bases: TGCAGTGTTGGGAAGGGACAGCTCTTCTACGAGCAGTACTTC.

The table lists this clonotype with many counts. The rearrangement links TRBV7-9 to TRBJ2-7; D perhaps matches TRBD2 (5 bases). Trimming stripped 0 bases from V and 5 bases from J, with 14 bases between. There are 15 residues in the CDR3. CDR1 and CDR2 from the germline V gene are SEHNR and FQNEAQ (reference sequence). This CDR3 is CASSLASGWKDEQYF. Here the CDR3 DNA reads TGTGCCAGCAGCTTAGCGTCGGGGTGGAAAGACGAGCAGTACTTC.

This clonotype was recorded many times. V usage is TRBV20-1 and J usage is TRBJ2-7; 8 positions agree with TRBD1. Germline assignment: CDR1 DFQATT and CDR2 SNEGSKA (reference sequence). This CDR3 contains 14 residues. V trimming: 4 bases; J trimming: 3 bases; junction bases outside the gene matches: 8. CDR3 amino acids: CSAIAGTGRYEQYF. The CDR3 DNA follows: TGCAGTGCTATTGCCGGGACAGGCCGCTACGAGCAGTACTTC.

This clonotype has only a few counts. V usage is TRBV5-5 and J usage is TRBJ1-1; maybe TRBD1 (5 bases). There are 16 residues in the CDR3. Per germline, CDR1 SGHKS and CDR2 YYEKEE (reference sequence). Trimming left V 4 bases short and J 7 bases short, with 23 bases between. The DNA of the CDR3 is TGTGCCAGCAGCAACGTTATCAGGGAGGGGAAATATGAAGCTTTCTTT. Protein sequence: CASSNVIREGKYEAFF.

The genes are TRBV6-5 and TRBJ2-7; the D is unclear. V lost 2 bases and J 9 bases, leaving 8 bases between the germline ends. The CDR3 runs to 11 residues. Germline V gene sequence: CDR1 MNHEY, CDR2 SVGAGI. CDR3 nucleotides: TGTGCCAGCAGTTACGGCCAGTTGCAGTACTTC. It encodes CASSYGQLQYF.

The genes are TRBV11-2 and TRBJ1-1; D remains unclear. CDR3 length: 15 amino acids. Germline loops: CDR1 SGHAT, CDR2 FQNNGV. V lost 5 bases, J lost 1 base, and 14 bases lay in between. The CDR3: CASSIGREANTEAFF. DNA of the CDR3: TGTGCCAGCAGCATCGGACGGGAGGCGAACACTGAAGCTTTCTTT.

CDR3 in DNA: TGTGCCAGCAGCACTCTCCGCCAGGGGACCTATGGCTACACCTTC. This translates into CASSTLRQGTYGYTF. This chain uses TRBV6-1 with TRBJ1-2; possible D gene TRBD1, 6 bases. Trimming stripped 6 bases from V and 4 bases from J, with 18 bases between. The CDR3 has 15 residues. Germline V CDR1 and CDR2: MNHNS, SASEGT.

This clonotype was observed at least ten times. This chain uses TRBV20-1 with TRBJ1-2; TRBD1 agrees at 7 bases. After removal of 6 bases from V and 0 bases from J, the junction contained 13 bases not matched to a gene. The CDR3 is 16 residues long. Germline V gene sequence: CDR1 DFQATT, CDR2 SNEGSKA (reference sequence). CDR3 in DNA: TGCAGTGCCACTAAACAGGGGACCTTGACTAACTATGGCTACACCTTC. This translates into CSATKQGTLTNYGYTF.

There are many counts of this clonotype. The chain employs TRBV12-3 or TRBV12-4 and TRBJ1-1; TRBD1 aligns across 7 bases. The CDR3 sequence is 14 residues long. V lost 5 bases, J lost 5 bases, and 8 bases stayed unmatched. The CDR3 sequence: CASSDSGQSTEAFF. The CDR3 DNA sequence: TGTGCCAGCAGTGACTCGGGACAGTCAACTGAAGCTTTCTTT.

This clonotype was observed a handful of times. The rearrangement links TRBV20-1 to TRBJ1-2, with D unclear. Per germline, CDR1 DFQATT and CDR2 SNEGSKA (reference sequence). Trimming removed 6 bases at V and 3 bases at J, with 14 bases between. The length of the CDR3 is 13 residues. The CDR3 protein is CSALAGSYYGYTF. The CDR3 nucleotides are TGCAGTGCATTGGCAGGTTCATACTATGGCTACACCTTC.

There are a few counts of this clonotype. CDR3 nucleotide sequence: TGTGCCAGCAGTTGGGGCGGCGGGAGTCTAGATACGCAGTATTTT. It encodes CASSWGGGSLDTQYF. J is TRBJ2-3 and V is TRBV12-3 or TRBV12-4; 7 bases align to TRBD2. J lost 5 bases, V lost 4 bases, and 9 bases had no gene match. The CDR3 is 15 amino acids.

This chain uses TRBV24-1 with TRBJ2-1; TRBD1 aligns across 11 bases. Germline CDR1 KGHDR, CDR2 SFDVKD. Unmatched junction bases numbered 2, after V lost 6 bases and J lost 5 bases. This CDR3 is built from 14 residues. Here the CDR3 reads CATSKGQGDNEQFF. CDR3 sequence (DNA): TGTGCCACCAGTAAGGGACAGGGGGACAATGAGCAGTTCTTC.

This clonotype turned up a few times. The chain employs TRBV4-3 and TRBJ2-2, with D unclear. CDR3 length: 14 amino acids. Germline values: CDR1 LGHNA, CDR2 YSLEER. V dropped 0 bases and J dropped 8 bases, with 10 bases sitting between them. The CDR3 coding sequence is TGCGCCAGCAGCCAAGAGGATGGCGGAGGGGAGCTGTTTTTT. Its protein product is CASSQEDGGGELFF.

The J gene is TRBJ1-2, the V gene TRBV20-1, with unresolved D. Germline lookup yields CDR1 DFQATT and CDR2 SNEGSKA (reference sequence). V was trimmed by 3 bases and J by 5 bases, leaving 13 bases between them. The CDR3 extends over 13 amino acids. CDR3 DNA: TGCAGTGCTAGCGAGTTAGGAGATTATGGCTACACCTTC. Encoded protein: CSASELGDYGYTF.

This clonotype has just one count. The chain uses TRBV9 and TRBJ2-3, with a weak D call TRBD2 (5 bases). The V end lost 2 bases, the J end lost 0 bases, and 7 bases lay between the germline ends. The CDR3 has 14 amino acids. Per germline, CDR1 SGDLS and CDR2 YYNGEE. CDR3 DNA sequence: TGTGCCAGCAGCGTTAGCGAGAGCACAGATACGCAGTATTTT. Its translation: CASSVSESTDTQYF.

This clonotype was recorded many times. This chain links TRBV4-3 with TRBJ2-3, with D tentatively TRBD1 (5 bases). With 3 bases removed from V and 3 bases from J, the gap between germline ends came to 10 bases. From germline, CDR1 is LGHNA and CDR2 YSLEER. The CDR3 extends over 14 amino acids. The CDR3 protein is CASSHLQGTDTQYF. The DNA of the CDR3 is TGCGCCAGCAGCCACCTTCAGGGAACAGATACGCAGTATTTT.